Only a few counts were recorded for the clone carrying this T cell receptor (beta chain). Its antigen is still unknown. This PCR relied on a set of 60 Vbeta primers and 13 Jbeta primers. The data were produced by immunoSEQ multiplex PCR, yet TCRdb's version contains in-frame clones alone and is incomplete. The table lists 60,000 to 70,000 clones, about 80% of them singletons. Germline V gene lookup returns CDR1 SGDLS and CDR2 YYNGEE. This CDR3 comprises 15 residues. V was shortened by 0 bases and J by 9 bases, with 13 bases between the two germline ends. The entry originates in a study of cytomegalovirus exposure and HLA in healthy donors. Study summary: Clustering assigned roughly 81% of the 350 to 400 genotyped donors to the Caucasian-associated ancestry cluster.

Points from the study as a whole: Several V segments, TRBV6-2 and TRBV6-3 among them, could not be told apart and were dropped.

The sequenced sample consisted of PBMCs. This rearrangement joins TRBV9 to TRBJ1-6; D is ambiguous. This clonotype originated in a man younger than 30 in good health and CMV-seropositive. The CDR3 sequence is CASSVGAGGSSPLHF. In DNA form, the CDR3 reads TGTGCCAGCAGCGTAGGAGCCGGTGGGAGTTCACCCCTCCACTTT.